Listed here are 24 T cell receptor beta chains from one sample, sequenced in a study of human T cells and chemical hapten exposure. The sample's time point: pre-sensitization, week 0. The treatment here: therapeutic diphenylcyclopropenone sensitization with weekly scalp DPC. Using its own MiXCR run on the RACE reads, TCRdb lists one record per CDR3 protein. The sample includes about 98,000 distinct CDR3 sequences, 11% of them seen just once. Material: whole blood, obtained in connection with sensitization to the hapten diphenylcyclopropenone (DPC). These receptors were obtained from an older woman with alopecia areata. Some clones in this sample may be carry-over from other donors' samples.

This clonotype was observed a few times. V gene TRBV6-6 combines with J gene TRBJ1-5; 7 bases match TRBD1. CDR1 and CDR2 from the germline V gene are MNHNY and SVGAGI (reference sequence). The length of the CDR3 is 18 residues. J was trimmed by 0 bases and V by 2 bases; bases with no gene match: 10. In DNA form, the CDR3 reads TGTGCCAGCAGTTACGGGGGGGACAGAAGATATAGCAATCAGCCCCAGCATTTT. This gives the protein CASSYGGDRRYSNQPQHF.

A word on this clonotype: Being one base from a much bigger clone, this may be a read error. The chain couples TRBV6-1 to TRBJ2-7; D is unclear. Germline assignment: CDR1 MNHNS and CDR2 SASEGT. V lost 11 bases and J 4 bases, leaving 12 bases between the germline ends. CDR3 length: 11 amino acids. The CDR3 nucleotides read TGTGCCGGAATGACTTTATACGAGCAGTACTTC. It encodes CAGMTLYEQYF.

The J gene is TRBJ2-5, the V gene TRBV5-1; weak D call: TRBD2 (5 bases). Germline CDR1 reads SGHRS; CDR2 reads YFSETQ. Trimming shortened V by 4 bases and J by 4 bases, and 11 bases separated the two germline ends. The CDR3 extends over 13 amino acids. The chain's CDR3 is CASSPEVPETQYF. The CDR3 DNA sequence: TGCGCCAGCAGCCCGGAGGTCCCAGAGACCCAGTACTTC.

There are many counts of this clonotype. The chain joins TRBV28 to TRBJ1-2; 8 positions agree with TRBD1. After removal of 2 bases from V and 5 bases from J, the junction contained 7 bases not matched to a gene. This CDR3 is built from 15 residues. The V gene's germline CDR1 is MDHEN and CDR2 SYDVKM. The CDR3 DNA reads TGTGCCAGCAGTTTAACGACAGGGGATTTTTATGGCTACACCTTC. The encoded protein is CASSLTTGDFYGYTF.

The table lists this clonotype with many counts. The chain links TRBV7-2 to TRBJ1-1; D unresolved. Trimming stripped 5 bases from V and 11 bases from J, with 18 bases between. The germline V gene encodes CDR1 SGHTA and CDR2 FQGNSA. This CDR3 is built from 13 residues. CDR3 in amino acids: CASSPSASIGAFF. CDR3 nucleotide sequence: TGTGCCAGCAGCCCCTCGGCCAGCATCGGGGCTTTCTTT.

This clonotype was counted at least ten times. The genes are TRBV12-3 or TRBV12-4 and TRBJ2-7; 13 nucleotides match TRBD2. Trimming at V came to 7 bases and at J to 2 bases, leaving 8 bases not matched to a gene. The CDR3 extends over 16 amino acids. As DNA, the CDR3 is TGTGCCAGCATCGACGGACTAGCGGGGGTCACCTACGAGCAGTACTTC. This sequence encodes CASIDGLAGVTYEQYF.

The sample holds many counts of this clonotype. Mismatch with germline at one junction end may stem from a read error. The CDR3 spells CASSFQETQYF. As DNA, the CDR3 is TGTGCCAGCAGCTTCCAAGAGACCCAGTACTTC. This chain connects TRBV5-1 to TRBJ2-5; D is ambiguous. Germline V gene data show CDR1 as SGHRS and CDR2 as YFSETQ. The CDR3 contains 11 residues.

The V and J genes are TRBV29-1 and TRBJ2-7, with D possibly being TRBD1 (6 bases). Trimming removed 6 bases from V and 2 bases from J, with 20 bases in between. The CDR3 totals 15 residues. Germline CDR1 reads SQVTM; CDR2 reads ANQGSEA. CDR3 bases: TGCAGCGTGGCGAAAGGACAGTCTGATCCCTACGAGCAGTACTTC. This sequence encodes CSVAKGQSDPYEQYF.

The genes are TRBV12-3 or TRBV12-4 and TRBJ1-1; D is possibly TRBD1 (6 bases). Trimming stripped 6 bases from V and 0 bases from J, with 11 bases between. This CDR3 has 14 amino acids. CDR3 residues: CASRSRTVNTEAFF. In DNA form, the CDR3 reads TGTGCCAGCAGAAGCCGGACAGTGAACACTGAAGCTTTCTTT.

This clonotype was observed a few times. This rearrangement joins TRBV6-5 to TRBJ1-1; 8 positions agree with TRBD1. CDR3 length: 14 amino acids. V lost 6 bases to trimming and J lost 11 bases; unmatched junction nucleotides: 14. From germline, CDR1 is MNHEY and CDR2 SVGAGI. The CDR3 DNA reads TGTGCCAGCAGGGATTCGGACAGGGTGGAATTCGCTTTCTTT. The encoded protein is CASRDSDRVEFAFF.

This clonotype was found many times. The V gene is TRBV20-1, the J gene TRBJ2-3; 10 bases agree with TRBD2. Germline CDR1 reads DFQATT; CDR2 reads SNEGSKA (reference sequence). V was clipped by 2 bases and J by 4 bases; unmatched bases: 6. The CDR3 contains 15 residues. CDR3: CSARLLAGHADTQYF. CDR3 DNA sequence: TGCAGTGCTAGACTACTAGCGGGGCATGCAGATACGCAGTATTTT.

This sequence joins TRBV18 and TRBJ2-1; D unresolved. Deletions cut 0 bases from V and 2 bases from J, with 8 bases between. The CDR3 covers 15 residues. CDR1 and CDR2 (germline): KGHSH, LQKENI. CDR3 sequence reads: CASSPPYGAYNEQFF. In DNA, the CDR3 is TGTGCCAGCTCACCACCGTATGGGGCCTACAATGAGCAGTTCTTC.

The J gene is TRBJ2-5, the V gene TRBV7-9; TRBD2 aligns across 7 bases. CDR1 SEHNR and CDR2 FQNEAQ come from the germline V gene (reference sequence). The CDR3 runs to 19 residues. V lost 4 bases and J lost 0; bases outside the gene matches: 17. This CDR3 reads CASSSGPGGRARDQETQYF. The CDR3 DNA reads as TGTGCCAGCAGCTCCGGCCCGGGGGGTCGGGCTAGGGACCAAGAGACCCAGTACTTC.

This clonotype was recorded at least ten times. For the CDR3, the DNA is TGCGCCCAAAGCGGGACAGGGGGCTCTGAAGCTTTCTTT. It is translated as CAQSGTGGSEAFF. The chain carries TRBV10-1 and TRBJ1-1, with 12 positions matching TRBD1. The CDR3 is 13 amino acids. Germline V gene lookup returns CDR1 WNHNN and CDR2 SYGVQD (reference sequence). V shed 11 bases, J shed 6 bases, and the junction held 7 bases outside the gene matches.

Remarks on this clonotype: A junction end diverges from the germline sequence, so it may reflect a read error. The rearrangement joins TRBV12-3 or TRBV12-4 to TRBJ1-1, with 8 nucleotides matching TRBD1. This CDR3 comprises 15 residues. DNA of the CDR3: TGTGCCAGCAGTTTACCCCGGACAGGGTACACTGAAGCTATCTTT. Its protein product is CASSLPRTGYTEAIF.

This clonotype appeared many times. The V gene is TRBV3-1, the J gene TRBJ2-1; no firm D call. CDR1 LGHDT and CDR2 YNNKEL come from the germline V gene (reference sequence). Trimming took off 0 bases at V and 0 bases at J, with 24 bases between the two ends. This CDR3 contains 21 residues. CDR3 DNA sequence: TGTGCCAGCAGCCAAGAGCGTCGGGCTTCCTCTTCCCTGAGCTCCTACAATGAGCAGTTCTTC. This gives the protein CASSQERRASSSLSSYNEQFF.

Note on this clonotype: The CDR3 does not close with the conserved phenylalanine or tryptophan, likely indicating a read error. V usage is TRBV12-3 or TRBV12-4 and J usage is TRBJ2-2, with 10 positions matching TRBD1. This CDR3 spans 17 amino acids. Trimming at V came to 5 bases and at J to 4 bases, leaving 10 bases not matched to a gene. The CDR3 nucleotides read TGTGCCAGCAGTCCGAGACAGGGGGCGAAAAGCACCGGGGAGCTGTTTCTT. It codes for CASSPRQGAKSTGELFL.

This clonotype was counted many times. The junction shows a germline mismatch at one end, possibly a read error. The V gene is TRBV20-1, the J gene TRBJ2-7; TRBD2 matches at 10 bases. CDR1 and CDR2 (germline): DFQATT, SNEGSKA (reference sequence). The CDR3 consists of 13 residues. DNA for the CDR3: TGCAGTGCTAGTCTCGGGGGGACTAGCGTGTTGCACTTC. Its protein product is CSASLGGTSVLHF.

This clonotype showed up just a few times. This rearrangement joins TRBV7-2 to TRBJ2-7; D perhaps matches TRBD2 (6 bases). The length of the CDR3 is 14 residues. V was pared by 8 bases and J by 3 bases, with 17 bases between. Germline CDR1 and CDR2: SGHTA and FQGNSA. CDR3 DNA: TGTGCCAGCGGGGCCGCGCGGGGCTACTACGAGCAGTACTTC. It is translated as CASGAARGYYEQYF.

The chain couples TRBV18 to TRBJ2-1; D may be TRBD1 (5 bases). This CDR3 region has 15 residues. Trimming took 1 base from V and 4 from J, leaving 11 bases between them. Germline V CDR1 and CDR2: KGHSH, LQKENI. CDR3 residues: CASSPLEDTYNEQFF. CDR3 DNA sequence: TGTGCCAGCTCACCACTAGAGGACACTTACAATGAGCAGTTCTTC.

The J gene is TRBJ2-2, the V gene TRBV20-1, with D uncertain. The CDR3 sequence is 12 residues long. The germline V gene has CDR1 DFQATT and CDR2 SNEGSKA (reference sequence). Trimming removed 3 bases at V and 5 bases at J, with 7 bases between. The CDR3 sequence: CSASARTGELFF. The DNA for the CDR3 is TGCAGTGCTAGTGCCCGGACCGGGGAGCTGTTTTTT.

This clonotype was counted at least ten times. V gene TRBV7-9 combines with J gene TRBJ2-7; D remains unclear. CDR1 is SEHNR, CDR2 FQNEAQ, per germline (reference sequence). V lost 5 bases and J lost 5, with 16 bases in between. This CDR3 comprises 14 residues. The CDR3 region is CASSPPEIFHEQYF. The CDR3 region has the DNA TGTGCCAGCAGCCCACCGGAAATTTTCCACGAGCAGTACTTC.

There are many counts of this clonotype. V and J are TRBV4-1 and TRBJ1-5; D remains ambiguous. Between the trimmed V and J ends, which lost 4 bases and 6 bases, there was a span of 10 bases. The CDR3 has 13 residues. Germline V gives CDR1 MGHRA, CDR2 YSYEKL. CDR3 bases: TGCGCCAGCAGCCGCGAGAGGAGTCAGCCCCAGCATTTT. As protein: CASSRERSQPQHF.

The chain links TRBV20-1 to TRBJ1-2; 9 positions match TRBD1. The V and J ends lost 5 bases and 4 bases, in that order; junction bases with no gene match: 14. Germline values: CDR1 DFQATT, CDR2 SNEGSKA (reference sequence). The CDR3 totals 16 residues. CDR3 bases: TGCAGTGCTTCGTCAACGCATAGGACAGGGGCCTATGGCTACACCTTC. Amino acid sequence: CSASSTHRTGAYGYTF.